Following are 11 T cell receptor beta chains from one sample sequenced in a study of T-cell reconstitution after alpha-beta-depleted transplantation in children (dated by TCRdb to the mid-2010s). Library preparation used PCR. TCRdb shows the sequencer as Illumina HiSeq 2500. Molecular barcoding was employed in the preparation of TCR libraries, with unique molecular identifiers being used to normalize TCRbeta repertoire quantification. TCRdb trimmed public reads at Q25 via fastp, called clones via MiXCR and kept in-frame beta chains. Rows are combined by CDR3 protein, so each entry shows the most common genes and DNA. Here the sample has about 360,000 distinct CDR3 sequences; roughly 14% occur a single time. Together, the top ten hold around 4% of the sample. Sample: PBMCs, taken from the stem cell graft. All receptors come from a human donor who donated a stem cell graft to a child with Fanconi anemia.

This clonotype has a count of ten or more. This chain connects TRBV2 to TRBJ1-1, with TRBD1 as a possible D gene (5 bases). Per germline, CDR1 SNHLY and CDR2 FYNNEI. The CDR3 sequence is 13 residues long. V was pared by 4 bases and J by 4 bases, with 10 bases between. The CDR3: CASSVGDGTEAFF. DNA for the CDR3: TGTGCCAGCAGTGTGGGGGATGGCACTGAAGCTTTCTTT.

This clonotype was seen only a few times. The chain employs TRBV5-1 and TRBJ1-1, with D perhaps TRBD1 (6 bases). V lost 3 bases, J lost 4 bases, and 22 bases lay in between. Germline-derived CDR1 and CDR2 are SGHRS and YFSETQ. The CDR3 totals 17 residues. The CDR3 sequence is CASSSQAGGLITTEAFF. DNA of the CDR3: TGCGCCAGCAGCTCCCAGGCTGGGGGGCTGATAACCACTGAAGCTTTCTTT.

Ten or more counts support this clonotype. The chain joins TRBV29-1 to TRBJ1-1; the D is unclear. The length of the CDR3 is 12 residues. Between the trimmed V and J ends, which lost 2 bases and 7 bases, there was a span of 11 bases. Looked up from germline, CDR1 is SQVTM and CDR2 is ANQGSEA. The CDR3 spells CSVELQPLEAFF. The CDR3 nucleotides read TGCAGCGTTGAATTACAGCCTCTTGAAGCTTTCTTT.

This clonotype was seen once. One end of the junction varies from germline; a read error may be responsible. The J gene is TRBJ2-2, the V gene TRBV12-3 or TRBV12-4; TRBD1 might be the D (7 bases). This CDR3 is 17 amino acids long. The CDR3 nucleotides read TGTGCCAGCAGTTTAAGAGGGGGCGGGACTGGCACCGGGGAGGTGTTTTTT. As protein: CASSLRGGGTGTGEVFF.

This clonotype was counted ten times or more. CDR3: CASSQGQVWQETQYF. In DNA, the CDR3 is TGTGCCAGCAGCCAAGGGCAGGTTTGGCAAGAGACCCAGTACTTC. The V call is TRBV3-1, the J call TRBJ2-5; D not resolved. Looked up from germline, CDR1 is LGHDT and CDR2 is YNNKEL (reference sequence). The CDR3 totals 15 residues. V lost 1 base to trimming and J lost 2 bases, with 11 bases between them.

This clonotype was recorded a few times. The chain has TRBV6-5 and TRBJ2-1; D is perhaps TRBD1 or TRBD2 (7 bases each). Trimming cost V 1 base and J 3 bases, with 13 bases left between them. The CDR3 covers 16 residues. Germline lookup yields CDR1 MNHEY and CDR2 SVGAGI. The CDR3 spells CASSYWGGQSYNEQFF. CDR3 bases: TGTGCCAGCAGTTACTGGGGGGGACAGAGCTACAATGAGCAGTTCTTC.

This clonotype has a count of ten or more. The chain links TRBV4-2 to TRBJ2-5; 10 bases match TRBD1. The V gene end was trimmed by 5 bases and the J gene end by 4 bases; junction bases not matched to a gene: 1. The CDR3 contains 13 residues. Germline loops: CDR1 LGHNA, CDR2 YNFKEQ. CDR3 DNA sequence: TGTGCCAGCAGCGGGACAGGGGCAGAGACCCAGTACTTC. It encodes CASSGTGAETQYF.

At least ten counts were recorded for this clonotype. The V call is TRBV6-5, the J call TRBJ2-3; D remains unclear. This CDR3 is built from 16 residues. V lost 1 base and J lost 4, with 15 bases in between. Looked up from germline, CDR1 is MNHEY and CDR2 is SVGAGI. The CDR3: CASSYWGNRISDTQYF. The CDR3 DNA is TGTGCCAGCAGTTACTGGGGTAATAGGATCTCAGATACGCAGTATTTT.

The chain links TRBV15 to TRBJ1-4; D gene ambiguous. The CDR3 length is 13 residues. Trimming removed 0 bases from V and 6 bases from J, with 5 bases in between. Germline loops: CDR1 LNHNV, CDR2 YYDKDF (reference sequence). CDR3 nucleotides: TGTGCCACCAGCAGAGATCAGGATGAAAAACTGTTTTTT. Translating it yields CATSRDQDEKLFF.

This clonotype was picked up many times. This chain uses TRBV12-3 or TRBV12-4 with TRBJ2-2; 7 nucleotides agree with TRBD1. V was clipped by 8 bases and J by 3 bases; unmatched bases: 3. The length of the CDR3 is 13 residues. The CDR3 DNA is TGTGCCAGCCGACAGGGATACACCGGGGAGCTGTTTTTT. Amino acids: CASRQGYTGELFF.

This clonotype was seen a handful of times. V and J are TRBV5-1 and TRBJ1-2, with D perhaps matching TRBD1 (5 bases). The V end lost 4 bases, the J end lost 2 bases, and 15 bases lay between the germline ends. The CDR3 length is 15 residues. Germline values: CDR1 SGHRS, CDR2 YFSETQ. CDR3 amino acids: CASSPTVASNYGYTF. The CDR3, as DNA: TGCGCCAGCAGCCCGACAGTGGCTTCCAACTATGGCTACACCTTC.